This paragraph reports one T cell receptor beta chain. Method: immunoSEQ multiplex PCR; TCRdb's copy keeps in-frame clones and lacks some. This sample has more than 80,000 clones; 95% occur once, and the top ten carry approximately 0.23%. This record belongs to a study of technical replicates of blood from a handful of donors. With 1 base clipped from V and 4 bases from J, the junction kept 2 bases outside the gene matches. Per the germline V gene, CDR1 is MGHRA and CDR2 is YSYEKL. The CDR3 has 14 amino acids. This clonotype was obtained from a human donor in good health. Specimen: T cells isolated from PBMCs. V and J are TRBV4-1 and TRBJ2-7; 9 bases match TRBD1. The CDR3 DNA reads as TGCGCCAGCAGCCAAGCCGGACAGGGGTACGAGCAGTACTTC. Its protein is CASSQAGQGYEQYF.